The sequence of this T cell receptor (beta chain) was determined in a study of cytomegalovirus exposure and HLA in healthy donors. Overall study context: Clustering assigned about 80% of the roughly 400 genotyped donors to the Caucasian-associated ancestry cluster. Regarding the study as a whole: Sequencing probably produced one cluster of sequence variants that were highly shared. Per a prior analysis, the majority of TCR beta V segments were productive roughly 90% or roughly 30% of the time. Exclusion as indistinguishable affected some V segments, including TRBV6-2 and TRBV6-3.

This CDR3 has 15 amino acids. The germline V and J ends were trimmed by 3 bases and 7 bases, with 18 bases remaining between them. CDR1 and CDR2 (germline): SGHAT, FQNNGV. With respect to this clone: Antigen unknown.

60 Vbeta and 13 Jbeta primers were used in PCR. Here immunoSEQ multiplex PCR was the method, and the copy in TCRdb shows in-frame clones only, minus some. The sample records about 210,000 clones, around 79% being singletons. The gene calls are TRBV11-2 and TRBJ1-1, with no clear D. Sequenced input: PBMCs. The TCR originated in a male donor in good health and CMV-seronegative. The CDR3 loop is CASSFPGGNEVEAFF. In DNA, the CDR3 is TGTGCCAGCAGCTTCCCGGGAGGGAACGAGGTTGAAGCTTTCTTT.